The 29 T cell receptor beta chains in this list originate from one sample, sequenced in a study of CD8+ T cells in alopecia areata. This sample's treatment: oral pan-JAK inhibitor, 5-10 mg twice daily. Isolated RNA was reverse transcribed into cDNA used as the sequencing template. TCRdb's table, derived via immunoSEQ multiplex PCR, lists solely in-frame clones and lacks some. The sample carries roughly 140,000 clones, roughly 80% recorded once. Material: CD8+ T cells sorted from blood, obtained at week 4, from a patient treated with tofacitinib. All receptors come from a human donor with alopecia areata.

This chain links TRBV13 with TRBJ2-7, with D perhaps matching TRBD1 (5 bases). The CDR3 is 13 residues long. V lost 6 bases to trimming and J lost 6 bases, with 15 bases between them. Germline CDR1 and CDR2: PRHDT and FYEKMQ (reference sequence). CDR3 in amino acids: CASRFQGTAEQYF. CDR3 bases: TGTGCCAGCAGGTTCCAGGGAACAGCCGAGCAGTACTTC. The entire variable domain, with the rest obtained from reference TRBV13 and TRBJ2-7, is as follows: AAGVIQSPRHLIKEKRETATLKCYPIPRHDTVYWYQQGPGQDPQFLISFYEKMQSDKGSIPDRFSAQQFSDYHSELNMSSLELGDSALYFCASRFQGTAEQYFGPGTRLTVT.

V is TRBV29-1 and J is TRBJ2-2; a possible D gene is TRBD1 (5 bases). Germline assignment: CDR1 SQVTM and CDR2 ANQGSEA. The CDR3 is 11 amino acids. V lost 7 bases, J lost 5 bases, and 8 bases lay in between. CDR3 DNA: TGCAGCGCCTCAGGGACCGGGGAGCTGTTTTTT. It specifies CSASGTGELFF.

The rearrangement links TRBV7-4 to TRBJ1-2; D is undetermined. Germline V gene data show CDR1 as SGHVT and CDR2 as SQSDAQ. Trimming shortened V by 5 bases and J by 8 bases, and 21 bases separated the two germline ends. This CDR3 contains 15 residues. The CDR3 loop reads CASSPPSPGRGGYTF. The CDR3 DNA reads TGTGCCAGCAGCCCCCCCTCCCCGGGAAGAGGGGGCTACACCTTC.

This clone occurred once. V and J are TRBV27 and TRBJ2-3, with TRBD2 as a possible D gene (6 bases). V was pared by 3 bases and J by 0 bases, with 10 bases between. This CDR3 is 15 amino acids long. Germline values: CDR1 MNHEY, CDR2 SMNVEV (reference sequence). CDR3 bases: TGTGCCAGCAGTTTGGAGGGCACTAGCACAGATACGCAGTATTTT. It specifies CASSLEGTSTDTQYF.

The chain links TRBV11-2 to TRBJ2-7, with 10 nucleotides matching TRBD1. Germline lookup yields CDR1 SGHAT and CDR2 FQNNGV. The CDR3 is made up of 13 amino acids. V lost 5 bases and J lost 6; bases outside the gene matches: 4. In DNA form, the CDR3 reads TGTGCCAGCAGCGCGGGACAGGGGTCCGAGCAGTACTTC. This encodes CASSAGQGSEQYF.

The rearrangement joins TRBV6-6 to TRBJ2-5; 7 nucleotides align to TRBD2. The CDR3 contains 14 residues. Germline CDR1 MNHNY, CDR2 SVGAGI (reference sequence). The V segment lost 6 bases and the J segment 1 base; nucleotides outside the gene matches: 5. In nucleotides, the CDR3 is TGTGCCAGCAGAGATTGGGGGGGCCAAGAGACCCAGTACTTC. It specifies CASRDWGGQETQYF.

The rearrangement links TRBV5-1 to TRBJ2-1; the D is unclear. The length of the CDR3 is 13 residues. The germline V and J ends were trimmed by 0 bases and 2 bases, with 3 bases remaining between them. Germline-derived CDR1 and CDR2 are SGHRS and YFSETQ. The CDR3, as DNA: TGCGCCAGCAGCTTGGCGACCTACAATGAGCAGTTCTTC. Its translation is CASSLATYNEQFF.

This chain joins TRBV7-2 and TRBJ2-7; maybe TRBD1 (6 bases). Germline V gives CDR1 SGHTA, CDR2 FQGNSA. Trimming left V 5 bases short and J 2 bases short, with 22 bases between. The CDR3 length is 17 residues. The CDR3 protein is CASSLPGGRYRAYEQYF. CDR3 bases: TGTGCCAGCAGCCTCCCCGGCGGAAGGTACAGGGCCTACGAGCAGTACTTC.

The CDR3 sequence: CSAGVAGELFF. The CDR3 DNA reads as TGCAGTGCGGGGGTGGCCGGGGAGCTGTTTTTT. The rearrangement uses TRBV20-1 and TRBJ2-2; D could derive from TRBD1 or TRBD2 (5 bases each). Deletions cut 6 bases from V and 6 bases from J, with 8 bases between. The CDR3 length is 11 residues. CDR1 is DFQATT, CDR2 SNEGSKA, per germline (reference sequence).

J is TRBJ2-3 and V is TRBV4-1; D is uncertain. The V end was cut by 0 bases, the J end by 4 bases, with 5 bases between. From germline, CDR1 is MGHRA and CDR2 YSYEKL. This CDR3 comprises 13 residues. CDR3 residues: CASSQDRPDTQYF. Written as DNA, the CDR3 is TGCGCCAGCAGCCAAGATCGTCCAGATACGCAGTATTTT.

The chain is built from TRBV29-1 and TRBJ2-7; 9 positions match TRBD1. This CDR3 spans 13 amino acids. V lost 6 bases and J lost 4; bases outside the gene matches: 7. The germline CDR1 and CDR2 sequences are SQVTM and ANQGSEA. The CDR3 DNA follows: TGCAGCGTGGGCGGGACAGGGAGTTACGAGCAGTACTTC. This encodes CSVGGTGSYEQYF.

This clone has only one observation. J is TRBJ2-5 and V is TRBV7-2; 9 bases line up with TRBD2. The CDR3 contains 15 residues. With V trimmed by 0 bases and J by 6 bases, 5 bases remained unmatched. Germline loops: CDR1 SGHTA, CDR2 FQGNSA. CDR3: CASSLAASGDKTQYF. CDR3 DNA: TGTGCCAGCAGCTTAGCGGCTAGCGGGGACAAGACCCAGTACTTC. The full variable domain, rest sourced from reference TRBV7-2 and TRBJ2-5, is GAGVSQSPSNKVTEKGKDVELRCDPISGHTALYWYRQSLGQGLEFLIYFQGNSAPDKSGLPSDRFSAERTGGSVSTLTIQRTQQEDSAVYLCASSLAASGDKTQYFGPGTRLLVL.

The rearrangement joins TRBV5-6 to TRBJ2-2; D perhaps matches TRBD2 (5 bases). CDR3 size: 16 residues. Germline V gives CDR1 SGHDT, CDR2 YYEEEE. The V and J ends lost 1 base and 4 bases respectively, with 14 bases between them. In nucleotides, the CDR3 is TGTGCCAGCAGCTTGTCTCACCGGGGTGGCACCGGGGAGCTGTTTTTT. It yields the protein CASSLSHRGGTGELFF. Full variable domain (remainder filled in from reference TRBV5-6 and TRBJ2-2): DAGVTQSPTHLIKTRGQQVTLRCSPKSGHDTVSWYQQALGQGPQFIFQYYEEEERQRGNFPDRFSGHQFPNYSSELNVNALLLGDSALYLCASSLSHRGGTGELFFGEGSRLTVL.

This chain connects TRBV7-9 to TRBJ2-5, with no clear D. The ends were cut back, 2 bases at V and 5 bases at J, with 15 bases in the middle. The CDR3 totals 15 residues. Germline assignment: CDR1 SEHNR and CDR2 FQNEAQ (reference sequence). CDR3 bases: TGTGCCAGCAGCTTACCCGTAGATCTCCGGGAGACCCAGTACTTC. Encoded protein: CASSLPVDLRETQYF.

The chain has TRBV2 and TRBJ2-3; D might be TRBD1 (6 bases). This CDR3 has 17 amino acids. Germline V CDR1 and CDR2: SNHLY, FYNNEI. V was clipped by 1 base and J by 2 bases, with 16 bases between them. Here the CDR3 reads CASSEGPPDRFTDTQYF. The CDR3 DNA sequence: TGTGCCAGCAGTGAAGGTCCACCCGACAGGTTCACAGATACGCAGTATTTT.

The chain uses TRBV4-3 and TRBJ2-5, with TRBD1 identical over 9 bases. The germline V gene has CDR1 LGHNA and CDR2 YSLEER. J lost 3 bases, V lost 4 bases, and 3 bases had no gene match. The CDR3 length is 14 residues. CDR3 in amino acids: CASSPRTGEETQYF. CDR3 DNA sequence: TGCGCCAGCAGCCCTCGGACAGGGGAAGAGACCCAGTACTTC.

This clone was picked up one time. The V call is TRBV4-1, the J call TRBJ2-7; no definite D call. The CDR3 length is 16 residues. Germline V gene data show CDR1 as MGHRA and CDR2 as YSYEKL. Trimming took 1 base from V and 3 from J, leaving 16 bases between them. This CDR3 is CASSQGEQIHYYEQYF. The CDR3, as DNA: TGCGCCAGCAGCCAAGGGGAACAGATTCATTACTACGAGCAGTACTTC.

This chain links TRBV2 with TRBJ2-5; 7 bases fit TRBD2. Germline CDR1 is SNHLY and CDR2 is FYNNEI. V lost 1 base and J lost 5; bases outside the gene matches: 10. CDR3 length: 16 amino acids. CDR3 residues: CASSEVVSGPGETQYF. The CDR3 DNA is TGTGCCAGCAGTGAAGTGGTTAGCGGGCCCGGGGAGACCCAGTACTTC.

V is TRBV7-2 and J is TRBJ2-3; weak D call: TRBD2 (7 bases). Trimming removed 2 bases at V and 2 bases at J, with 11 bases between. Germline V gene data show CDR1 as SGHTA and CDR2 as FQGNSA. The CDR3 runs 15 residues. Here the CDR3 reads CASSLSRGATDTQYF. Written as DNA, the CDR3 is TGTGCCAGCAGCTTATCACGGGGGGCCACAGATACGCAGTATTTT.

The chain couples TRBV27 to TRBJ2-6; D not certain. Germline CDR1 MNHEY, CDR2 SMNVEV (reference sequence). V lost 3 bases, J lost 1 base, and 10 bases lay in between. This CDR3 region has 16 residues. Here the CDR3 DNA reads TGTGCCAGCAGTTTTCTCGGTGGGTCTGGGGCCAACGTCCTGACTTTC. As protein: CASSFLGGSGANVLTF.

This chain uses TRBV7-9 with TRBJ2-1, with 7 bases identical to TRBD2. Germline lookup yields CDR1 SEHNR and CDR2 FQNEAQ (reference sequence). CDR3 length equals 17 residues. Losses at the gene ends were 5 bases for V and 4 bases for J; bases not matched to a gene: 14. This CDR3 is CASSLSPGPSGYNEQFF. Here the CDR3 DNA reads TGTGCCAGCAGCCTCTCCCCTGGCCCTAGCGGTTACAATGAGCAGTTCTTC.

The V gene is TRBV2, the J gene TRBJ2-6, with TRBD1 matching 7 bases. The CDR3 is 17 residues long. The ends lost 8 bases at V and 0 bases at J; junction bases unmatched: 10. Germline loops: CDR1 SNHLY, CDR2 FYNNEI. CDR3 residues: CASSYSDRSSGANVLTF. CDR3 in DNA: TGTGCCAGCTCTTACTCGGACAGGAGCTCTGGGGCCAACGTCCTGACTTTC.

The chain has TRBV9 and TRBJ2-5; perhaps TRBD1 as D (5 bases). The V gene's germline CDR1 is SGDLS and CDR2 YYNGEE. V was cut by 0 bases and J by 2 bases, with 11 bases left in between. This CDR3 is built from 15 residues. The CDR3 here is CASSVGTGSQETQYF. Here the CDR3 DNA reads TGTGCCAGCAGCGTAGGCACAGGCTCACAAGAGACCCAGTACTTC.

The chain uses TRBV27 and TRBJ2-1; 11 bases are a match to TRBD2. The V gene end was trimmed by 0 bases and the J gene end by 10 bases; junction bases not matched to a gene: 5. Germline V gives CDR1 MNHEY, CDR2 SMNVEV (reference sequence). The length of the CDR3 is 15 residues. Here the CDR3 reads CASSLSSGGDLEQFF. As DNA, the CDR3 is TGTGCCAGCAGTTTATCTAGCGGGGGGGATTTAGAGCAGTTCTTC.

This clone has a handful of counts. This chain joins TRBV10-3 and TRBJ1-5, with D hard to call. This CDR3 spans 13 amino acids. The V gene lost 2 bases and the J gene lost 2 bases, with 4 bases spanning the gap. CDR1 and CDR2 from the germline V gene are ENHRY and SYGVKD. The CDR3 sequence is CAISEDGNQPQHF. The CDR3 nucleotides are TGTGCCATCAGTGAGGACGGCAATCAGCCCCAGCATTTT.

The chain combines TRBV6-6 with TRBJ2-2; D not resolved. The CDR3 totals 14 residues. Trimming pared 2 bases from V and 0 bases from J, leaving 4 bases between. CDR1 MNHNY and CDR2 SVGAGI come from the germline V gene (reference sequence). The CDR3 sequence: CASSYPSNTGELFF. In DNA form, the CDR3 reads TGTGCCAGCAGTTACCCATCGAACACCGGGGAGCTGTTTTTT.

V gene TRBV9 combines with J gene TRBJ1-1; D not resolved. Germline CDR1 SGDLS, CDR2 YYNGEE. Trimming stripped 10 bases from V and 0 bases from J, with 19 bases between. The CDR3 is made up of 15 amino acids. DNA of the CDR3: TGTGCCGACCCCCTCGGGCAGCTCATGAACACTGAAGCTTTCTTT. It is translated as CADPLGQLMNTEAFF. Full variable domain (missing parts from reference TRBV9 and TRBJ1-1): DSGVTQTPKHLITATGQRVTLRCSPRSGDLSVYWYQQSLDQGLQFLIQYYNGEERAKGNILERFSAQQFPDLHSELNLSSLELGDSALYFCADPLGQLMNTEAFFGQGTRLTVV.

This clone was observed a handful of times. This sequence joins TRBV7-2 and TRBJ2-1, with TRBD1 identical over 9 bases. This CDR3 has 15 residues. Per germline, CDR1 SGHTA and CDR2 FQGNSA. V lost 6 bases, J lost 6 bases, and 9 bases stayed unmatched. The DNA for the CDR3 is TGTGCCAGCAGTTCCGGGACAGGGATCCTCAATGAGCAGTTCTTC. Its protein is CASSSGTGILNEQFF.

The CDR3: CASSLDNPYEQYF. CDR3 DNA: TGTGCCAGCAGCTTGGACAATCCCTACGAGCAGTACTTC. The chain has TRBV5-4 and TRBJ2-7; no firm D call. Germline V gene lookup returns CDR1 SGHNT and CDR2 YYREEE (reference sequence). The CDR3 totals 13 residues. Trimming pared 0 bases from V and 2 bases from J, leaving 6 bases between.